In its sample, the clone carrying this T cell receptor (beta chain) was seen a few times. The source material, RNA transcripts, was used to amplify TCR beta CDR3 regions. First-round RT-PCR with HTBI primers amplified the TCR CDR3 region. Each CDR3 protein gets one entry after TCRdb re-called the multiplex PCR reads with MiXCR. The table shows approximately 320,000 distinct CDR3 sequences, with 16% occurring only once. This sample stems from a study of T cells in Graves' hyperthyroidism and ophthalmopathy. Deletions cut 0 bases from V and 1 base from J, with 16 bases between. The V gene's germline CDR1 is ENHRY and CDR2 SYGVKD. The CDR3 contains 18 residues.

The sequenced sample was blood. The chain has TRBV10-3 and TRBJ1-3; D call uncertain. This clonotype was obtained from a man aged 30-40 years with Graves' hyperthyroidism. In nucleotides, the CDR3 is TGTGCCATCAGTGAGTCGATTTCTACCGACTCTTCTGGAAACACCATATATTTT. Translated, it gives CAISESISTDSSGNTIYF.